The source of this TCR beta chain is a study of shared clonotypes between healthy human individuals. Study overall: Plates per donor: three CD4 naive, three CD4 memory, two CD8 naive, one CD8 memory.

The study's findings and limits: It was the non-shared clonotypes that had lower generation probabilities than clonotypes shared by all four donors.

In the CD4+ fraction, cells were divided into CD45RA+ naive and CD45RA-negative memory subsets. This clone occurred a few times. Its antigen is unidentified. The V gene lost 7 bases and the J gene lost 7 bases, with 10 bases spanning the gap. The CDR3 consists of 10 residues. Germline V gene lookup returns CDR1 SQVTM and CDR2 ANQGSEA. The table came from immunoSEQ multiplex PCR; TCRdb's copy has only in-frame clones and leaves some out. The sample carries a few million clones, 85% to 95% recorded once. The rearrangement joins TRBV29-1 to TRBJ1-1, with D perhaps TRBD1 (6 bases). This clonotype was sampled from a man younger than 35 in good health. Some clones in this sample may be carry-over from other donors' samples. Sequencing was carried out using naive CD4+ T cells from PBMCs. The subset was: CD45RA+ positively selected. The CDR3 DNA reads TGCAGCGCCGGACAGTTTGAAGCTTTCTTT. It specifies CSAGQFEAFF.